Below, one TCR beta chain is given with its context. Its antigen is currently not known. No base-level quality is on record; no much larger clone is a single base apart. The time point label here, explained by the study, means: late sampling 161 to 241 days after vaccination in a few convalescent patients. What the treatment or condition label conveys for this sample: roughly ten-day PBMC culture with coronavirus spike peptide pools or control peptides (ViraFEST assay). The ViraFEST assay was used in the study, in which antigen-specific T cells were expanded with peptide pools and expanded clonotypes were subsequently identified by TCR sequencing. The convalescent patients' positive SARS-CoV-2 PCR tests were from March to December 2020, which was before the Alpha, Beta and Delta variants emerged in the United States. PBMCs were cultured at approximately 2 million per well in IMDM supplemented with 5% human AB serum and around 9.5 IU/ml IL-2, with around 10 ug/ml peptide pools added. Half of the culture medium was replaced with fresh IL-2-containing medium on days 3 and 7. CD4+ T cells were isolated after roughly 10 days of culture through negative selection using the EasySep CD4+ T cell isolation kit. PBMCs were separated from whole blood using Ficoll-Paque Plus gradient centrifugation and then either used fresh or cryopreserved at -140C. Triplicate wells were generally used for each culture condition.

This specimen comes from a study of vaccination and CD4 T cells after COVID-19 (dated by TCRdb to the early 2020s). With respect to the entire study: Convalescent patients had a positive SARS-CoV-2 result on nasal swab PCR, and of these patients, several had mild disease and one had severe disease. Two doses of either the Pfizer-BioNTech BNT162b2 vaccine (n=8) or the Moderna mRNA-1273 vaccine (n=2) were administered to participants. In under twelve COVID-19 convalescent patients and several infection-naive healthy vaccine recipients, researchers compared the spike-specific CD4+ TCR repertoire from before mRNA vaccination with the repertoire from after. Six males and four females were included in the convalescent cohort, with two Hispanic individuals, seven Caucasians, two Asians and one multiracial person represented. Post-vaccine blood samples were obtained a median of about 77 days after the second vaccine dose, with a range of roughly 14 to 241 days. In control cultures, a CEFX viral epitope pool was used as positive control, an HIV-1 Nef peptide pool was used as negative control, or no peptide was added. Culture stimuli were overlapping spike peptide pools from SARS-CoV-2 and from the common cold coronaviruses HCoV-NL63, HCoV-OC43 and HCoV-229E. Post-COVID blood samples from convalescent patients were collected a median of around 110 days after diagnosis, with a range of roughly 35 to 180 days. For a few convalescent patients, samples were collected at an early post-vaccination timepoint (day 14) as well as at a late post-vaccination timepoint (days 161 to 241).

Libraries were prepared through PCR. DNA from cultured CD4+ T cells underwent TCR sequencing with the Oncomine TCR Beta short-read assay at the Johns Hopkins FTIC core. The QIAamp micro DNA kit was used to extract genomic DNA from the cultured CD4+ T cells. The Oncomine TCR Beta libraries from cultured CD4+ T cells were pooled using unique dual indexes and then sequenced on an Illumina iSeq 100. Processing in the source paper ran as follows. Non-productive sequences were filtered out, and CDR3s that did not start with C, did not end with F or W, or were shorter than 7 amino acids were discarded. Antigen-specific clonotypes were identified using the MANAFEST web application through comparison of peptide-stimulated wells with reference and other culture wells. An FDR below 0.05, an odds ratio above 5, and a productive frequency above 0.1% in at least two of three replicate wells were required for clones to be considered positive. A clonotype was classed as cross-reactive if the clonotype showed significant expansion both in SARS-CoV-2 spike wells and in at least one common cold coronavirus spike condition. Using R version 3.6.1, CDR3 homology was evaluated through Levenshtein distances (stringdist) along with unrooted phylogenetic trees (ape). Starting from the raw public reads, TCRdb applied fastp trimming at Q25, assembled clones with MiXCR and retained in-frame beta chains. Rows merge per CDR3 protein into single entries with the most common DNA and genes. These V and J calls derive from TCRdb rather than the authors' analysis. Within this sample are 16,000 or so distinct CDR3 sequences, with around 40% of them counted one time only. The ten largest clones add up to 15% to 20% of the sample.

Trimming accounts for 1 base at V and 6 bases at J, while the number of junction bases matched to no gene is 2. From cysteine to phenylalanine, the CDR3 is 14 amino acids long. Only the CDR3 portion is preserved as DNA: 42 bases, with reading frame beginning at the first base. From the germline V gene, CDR1 is SGHVS and CDR2 is FNYEAQ. Points the paper makes about the study in general: Only a relatively small number of convalescent patients were included in the study, and early timepoints following natural infection were not analyzed. Although the median number of SARS-CoV-2-reactive clonotypes went up from some 23 after infection to 38 after vaccination, the increase was not significant. Nearly all vaccine-specific clones in convalescent patients (304 of 307) were mono-reactive for SARS-CoV-2 spike rather than cross-reactive with common cold coronaviruses. In convalescent patients, a median approximately 90% of post-vaccine SARS-CoV-2-reactive clones were detected only after vaccination, suggesting vaccine-specific priming.

The chain joins TRBV7-6 to TRBJ2-7; the junction holds 11 bases that match TRBD1. Sequenced here: CD4+ T cells from blood, cultured in vitro, sampled about 7 months after SARS-CoV-2 vaccination. The clonotype comes from a human donor who had recovered from COVID-19. The DNA reads TGTGCCAGCAGCTTAGGGACAGGGGGCCGCGAGCAGTACTTC. It is translated as CASSLGTGGREQYF.